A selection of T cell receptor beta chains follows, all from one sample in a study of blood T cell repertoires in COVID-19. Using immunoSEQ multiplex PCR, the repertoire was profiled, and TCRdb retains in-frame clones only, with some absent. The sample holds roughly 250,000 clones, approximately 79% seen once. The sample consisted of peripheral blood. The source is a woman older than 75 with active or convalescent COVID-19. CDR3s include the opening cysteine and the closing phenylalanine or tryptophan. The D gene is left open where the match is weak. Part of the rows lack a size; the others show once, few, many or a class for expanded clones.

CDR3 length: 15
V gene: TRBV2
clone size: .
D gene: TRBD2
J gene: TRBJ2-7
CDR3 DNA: TGTGCCAGCATTCCCCTAGCGGGGAGCTCCTACGAGCAGTACTTC
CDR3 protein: CASIPLAGSSYEQYF

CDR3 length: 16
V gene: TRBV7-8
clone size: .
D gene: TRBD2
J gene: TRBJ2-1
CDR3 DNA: TGTGCCAGCAGCCCAACGAGCGGGGTGACCTACAATGAGCAGTTCTTC
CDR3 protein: CASSPTSGVTYNEQFF

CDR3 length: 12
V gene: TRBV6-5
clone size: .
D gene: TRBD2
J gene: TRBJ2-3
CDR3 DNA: TGTGCCAGCAATTACCGACTAGCGGTGCAGTATTTT
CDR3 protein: CASNYRLAVQYF

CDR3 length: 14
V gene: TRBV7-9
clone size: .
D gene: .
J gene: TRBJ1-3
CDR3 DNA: TGTGCCAGCAGCTTAGACAACTCTGGAAACACCATATATTTT
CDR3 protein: CASSLDNSGNTIYF

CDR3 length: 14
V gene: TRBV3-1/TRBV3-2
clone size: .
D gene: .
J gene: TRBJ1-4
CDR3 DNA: TGTGCCAGCAGCCAGGAATCAGGGGAAGAAAAACTGTTTTTT
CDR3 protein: CASSQESGEEKLFF

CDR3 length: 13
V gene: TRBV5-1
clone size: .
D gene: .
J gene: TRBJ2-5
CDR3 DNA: TGCGCCAGCAGCCCGACAGTGTCGGGGACCCAGTACTTC
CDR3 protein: CASSPTVSGTQYF

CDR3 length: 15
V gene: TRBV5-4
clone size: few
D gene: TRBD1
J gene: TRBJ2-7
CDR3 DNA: TGTGCCAGCAGCCTATCGACAGGGGGGGAAAGGGAGCAGTACTTC
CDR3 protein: CASSLSTGGEREQYF

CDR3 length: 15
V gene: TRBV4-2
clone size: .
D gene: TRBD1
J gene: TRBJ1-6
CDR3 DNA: TGTGCCAGCAGCCAAGATAAGGGGGCCAATTCACCCCTCCACTTT
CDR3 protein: CASSQDKGANSPLHF

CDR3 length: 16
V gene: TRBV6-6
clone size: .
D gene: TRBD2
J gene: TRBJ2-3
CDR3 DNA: TGTGCCAGCAGCCCTCCCAGCGGGGGGGACACAGATACGCAGTATTTT
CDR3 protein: CASSPPSGGDTDTQYF

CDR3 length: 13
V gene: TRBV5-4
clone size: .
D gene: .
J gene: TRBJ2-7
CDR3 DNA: TGTGCCAGCAGCATCCAGGGCTCCTACGAGCAGTACTTC
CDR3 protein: CASSIQGSYEQYF

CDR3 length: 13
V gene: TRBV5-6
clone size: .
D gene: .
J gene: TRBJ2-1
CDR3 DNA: TGTGCCAGCAGCCCTACTTTGTACAATGAGCAGTTCTTC
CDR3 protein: CASSPTLYNEQFF

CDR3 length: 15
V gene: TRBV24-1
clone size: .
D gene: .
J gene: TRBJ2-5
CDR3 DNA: TGTGCCACCAGTGACCCCCGCGGGACAGCCGAGACCCAGTACTTC
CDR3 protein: CATSDPRGTAETQYF

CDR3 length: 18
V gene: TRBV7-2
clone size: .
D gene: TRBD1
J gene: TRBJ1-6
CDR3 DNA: TGTGCCAGCAGCTTATACCGGGACAGGGGGCCGTTTGGGTCACCCCTCCACTTT
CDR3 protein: CASSLYRDRGPFGSPLHF

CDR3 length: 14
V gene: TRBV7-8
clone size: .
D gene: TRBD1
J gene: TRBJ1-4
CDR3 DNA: TGTGCCAGCAGCGCCCGGGACAGGGGTGAAAAACTGTTTTTT
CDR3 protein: CASSARDRGEKLFF

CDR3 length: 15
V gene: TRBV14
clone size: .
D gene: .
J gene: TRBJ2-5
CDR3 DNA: TGTGCCAGCAGTCGTTGGAGGGGCGATCAAGAGACCCAGTACTTC
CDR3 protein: CASSRWRGDQETQYF

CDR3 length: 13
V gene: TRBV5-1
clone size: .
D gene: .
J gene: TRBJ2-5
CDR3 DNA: TGCGCCAGCAGCTTGGGGAGCCAAGAGACCCAGTACTTC
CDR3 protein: CASSLGSQETQYF

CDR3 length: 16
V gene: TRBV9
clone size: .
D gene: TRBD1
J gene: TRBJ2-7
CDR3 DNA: TGTGCCAGCAGCGTAGGACAGGGGGCCCTGGATCACGAGCAGTACTTC
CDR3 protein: CASSVGQGALDHEQYF

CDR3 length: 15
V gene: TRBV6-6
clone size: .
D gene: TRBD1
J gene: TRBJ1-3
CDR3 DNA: TGTGCCAGCAGTTCCCTAGGGGGCTTTGGAAACACCATATATTTT
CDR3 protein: CASSSLGGFGNTIYF

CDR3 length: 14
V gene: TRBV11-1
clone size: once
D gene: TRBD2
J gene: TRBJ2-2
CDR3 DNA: TGTGCCAGCAGCTTACAGCGGGGGGGCCCGGAGCTGTTTTTT
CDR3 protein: CASSLQRGGPELFF

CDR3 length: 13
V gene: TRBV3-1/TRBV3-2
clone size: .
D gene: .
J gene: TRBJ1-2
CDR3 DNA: TGTGCCAGCAGCCAAGTCAGAGGGTGGGGCTACACCTTC
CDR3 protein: CASSQVRGWGYTF

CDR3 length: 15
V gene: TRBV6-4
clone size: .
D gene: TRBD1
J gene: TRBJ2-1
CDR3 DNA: TGTGCCAGCAGTGTCGGACAGGGGCCCTACAATGAGCAGTTCTTC
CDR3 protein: CASSVGQGPYNEQFF

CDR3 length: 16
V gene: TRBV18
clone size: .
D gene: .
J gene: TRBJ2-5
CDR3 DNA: TGTGCCAGCTCACCGGGTTTCCTAGCCAAGCAAGAGACCCAGTACTTC
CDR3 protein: CASSPGFLAKQETQYF

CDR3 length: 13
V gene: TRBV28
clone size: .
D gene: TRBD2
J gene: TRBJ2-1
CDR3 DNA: TGTGCCAGCAACCGGGGGGGCCGGAATGAGCAGTTCTTC
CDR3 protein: CASNRGGRNEQFF

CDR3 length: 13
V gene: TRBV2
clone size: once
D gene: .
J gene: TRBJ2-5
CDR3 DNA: TGTGCCAGCAGTACGGGACTTCAAGAGACCCAGTACTTC
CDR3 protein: CASSTGLQETQYF

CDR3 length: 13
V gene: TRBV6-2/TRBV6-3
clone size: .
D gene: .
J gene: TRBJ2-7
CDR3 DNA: TGTGCCAGCAGTTACGTCGGGGTCTACGAGCAGTACTTC
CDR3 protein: CASSYVGVYEQYF

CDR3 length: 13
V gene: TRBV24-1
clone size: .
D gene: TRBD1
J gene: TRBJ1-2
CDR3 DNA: TGTGCCACCAGTGACCTGGACAGGGACGGCTACACCTTC
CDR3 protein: CATSDLDRDGYTF

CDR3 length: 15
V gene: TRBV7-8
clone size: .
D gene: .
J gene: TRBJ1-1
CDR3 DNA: TGTGCCAGCAGCCGAACCCGGGAGGGGAACACTGAAGCTTTCTTT
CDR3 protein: CASSRTREGNTEAFF

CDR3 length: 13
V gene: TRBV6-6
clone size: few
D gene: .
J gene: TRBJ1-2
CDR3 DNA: TGTGCCAGCAGTCGGCGGGCTGACGACGGCTACACCTTC
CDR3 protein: CASSRRADDGYTF

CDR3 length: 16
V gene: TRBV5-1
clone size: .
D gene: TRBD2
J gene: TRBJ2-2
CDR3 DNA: TGCGCCAGCAGCCAGGGAGGGTTTAACTGGGCCGGGGAGCTGTTTTTT
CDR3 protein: CASSQGGFNWAGELFF

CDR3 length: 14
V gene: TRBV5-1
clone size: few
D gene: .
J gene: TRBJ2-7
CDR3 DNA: TGCGCCAGCAGCTCTTTTTCCGGGGGAGACGAGCAGTACTTC
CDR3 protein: CASSSFSGGDEQYF

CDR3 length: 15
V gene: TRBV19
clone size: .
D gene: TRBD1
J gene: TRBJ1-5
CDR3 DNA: TGTGCCAGTAGTCAAGGGACAGGGGCTGGTCAGCCCCAGCATTTT
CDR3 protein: CASSQGTGAGQPQHF

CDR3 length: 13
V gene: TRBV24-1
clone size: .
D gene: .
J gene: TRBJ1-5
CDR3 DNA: TGTGCCACCAGTGACCGTAGCAATCAGCCCCAGCATTTT
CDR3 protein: CATSDRSNQPQHF

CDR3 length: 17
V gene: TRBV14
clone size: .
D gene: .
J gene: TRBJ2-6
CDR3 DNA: TGTGCCAGCAGACCAACTTTAGGAGCCCCTGGGGCCAACGTCCTGACTTTC
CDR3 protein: CASRPTLGAPGANVLTF

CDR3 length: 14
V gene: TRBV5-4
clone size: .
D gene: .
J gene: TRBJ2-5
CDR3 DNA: TGTGCCAGCAGCTATACAGGATCCCAAGAGACCCAGTACTTC
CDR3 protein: CASSYTGSQETQYF

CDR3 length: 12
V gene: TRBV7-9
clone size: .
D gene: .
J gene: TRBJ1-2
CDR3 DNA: TGTGCCAGCAGCCCTCAGAGGGAGAGGAGAACCTTC
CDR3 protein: CASSPQRERRTF

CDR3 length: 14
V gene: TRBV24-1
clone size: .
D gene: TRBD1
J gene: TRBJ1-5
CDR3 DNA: TGTGCCACCGCCGACAGGGGCAGCAATCAGCCCCAGCATTTT
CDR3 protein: CATADRGSNQPQHF

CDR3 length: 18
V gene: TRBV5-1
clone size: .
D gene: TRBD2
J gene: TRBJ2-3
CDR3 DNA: TGCGCCAGCAGCCCGGGACTAGCGAAGATATCTAGCACAGATACGCAGTATTTT
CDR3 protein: CASSPGLAKISSTDTQYF

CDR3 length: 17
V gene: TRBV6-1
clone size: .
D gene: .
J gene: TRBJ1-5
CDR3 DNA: TGTGCCAGCAGTGGAGGAGGGTGGGACGGGCGCAATCAGCCCCAGCATTTT
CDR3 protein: CASSGGGWDGRNQPQHF

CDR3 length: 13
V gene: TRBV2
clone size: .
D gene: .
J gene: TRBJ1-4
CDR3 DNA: TGTGCCAGCAGTGGACAGAAGAATGAAAAACTGTTTTTT
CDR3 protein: CASSGQKNEKLFF

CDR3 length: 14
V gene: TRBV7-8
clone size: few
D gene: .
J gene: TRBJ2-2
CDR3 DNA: TGTGCCAGCAGCGACCGACGGAGCACCGGGGAGCTGTTTTTT
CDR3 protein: CASSDRRSTGELFF

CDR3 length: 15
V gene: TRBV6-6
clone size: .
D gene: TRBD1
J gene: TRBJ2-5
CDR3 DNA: TGTGCCAGCAGTTGGGGGACAGGGTCGGACGAGACCCAGTACTTC
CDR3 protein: CASSWGTGSDETQYF

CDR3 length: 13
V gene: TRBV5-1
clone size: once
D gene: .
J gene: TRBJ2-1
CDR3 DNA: TGCGCCAGCAGCTTGGCCGCTGAGGATGAGCAGTTCTTC
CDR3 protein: CASSLAAEDEQFF

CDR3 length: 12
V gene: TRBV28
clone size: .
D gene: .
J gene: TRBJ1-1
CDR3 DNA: TGTGCCAGCGAAGAAGATAGCACTGAAGCTTTCTTT
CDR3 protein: CASEEDSTEAFF

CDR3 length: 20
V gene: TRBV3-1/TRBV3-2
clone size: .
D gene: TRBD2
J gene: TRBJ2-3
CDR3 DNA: TGTGCCAGCAGCCAATTTAATCCGGGACTAGCGGGTTCGAGCACAGATACGCAGTATTTT
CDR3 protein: CASSQFNPGLAGSSTDTQYF

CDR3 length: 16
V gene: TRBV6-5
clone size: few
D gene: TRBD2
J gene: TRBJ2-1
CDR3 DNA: TGTGCCAGCAGGTACCGAGCGGGAGGATCCTACAATGAGCAGTTCTTC
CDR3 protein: CASRYRAGGSYNEQFF

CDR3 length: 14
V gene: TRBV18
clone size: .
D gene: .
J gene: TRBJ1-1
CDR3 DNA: TGTGCCAGCTCACCACCCGACAGATACACTGAAGCTTTCTTT
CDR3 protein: CASSPPDRYTEAFF

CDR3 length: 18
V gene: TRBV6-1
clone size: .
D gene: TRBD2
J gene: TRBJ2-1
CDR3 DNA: TGTGCCAGCAGTGAAGCGCTGCTAGCGGGAGGTACATACAATGAGCAGTTCTTC
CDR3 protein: CASSEALLAGGTYNEQFF